Listed below are T cell receptor beta chains from one sample, sequenced in a study of blood T cell repertoires in COVID-19. Some clones are missing from TCRdb's copy, which holds only in-frame ones; the method was immunoSEQ multiplex PCR. The table lists about 280,000 clones, roughly 89% of them singletons. Sequencing was carried out using PBMCs or T cells enriched from blood (not recorded which). Receptors were obtained from a woman aged 18-29 years with acute COVID-19. Each CDR3 is given with its conserved first and last residue. D genes are given only for firm matches. Size is omitted from some rows. Given values are once, few, many or a class for expanded clones.

V gene	clone size	J gene	D gene	CDR3 protein	CDR3 DNA
TRBV7-9	NA	TRBJ1-2	TRBD1	CASSVTGVYGYTF	TGTGCCAGCAGCGTAACAGGGGTCTATGGCTACACCTTC
TRBV6-5	NA	TRBJ2-5	TRBD2	CASSSAAGDGETQYF	TGTGCCAGCAGTTCTGCCGCGGGAGATGGAGAGACCCAGTACTTC
TRBV18	few	TRBJ2-1	NA	CASSPDESDEQFF	TGTGCCAGCTCACCAGATGAGAGCGATGAGCAGTTCTTC
TRBV30	NA	TRBJ2-2	TRBD2	CAWSVESGGGTGELFF	TGTGCCTGGAGTGTAGAGTCGGGAGGCGGCACCGGGGAGCTGTTTTTT
TRBV7-9	NA	TRBJ2-1	NA	CASSLVTRDEQFF	TGTGCCAGCAGCTTAGTAACTAGGGATGAGCAGTTCTTC
TRBV5-1	NA	TRBJ2-1	NA	CASSLLNEQFF	TGCGCCAGCAGCTTGCTGAATGAGCAGTTCTTC
TRBV27	NA	TRBJ2-7	NA	CASRVGGGVYEQYF	TGTGCCAGCAGGGTTGGAGGGGGCGTATACGAGCAGTACTTC
TRBV7-9	NA	TRBJ1-4	TRBD1	CASSLGQGVLEKLFF	TGTGCCAGCAGCTTAGGACAGGGGGTATTGGAAAAACTGTTTTTT
TRBV4-1	NA	TRBJ2-1	TRBD2	CASSQVTSGSYNEQFF	TGCGCCAGCAGCCAAGTGACTAGCGGATCCTACAATGAGCAGTTCTTC
TRBV11-2	NA	TRBJ2-3	TRBD2	CASTRGGRAADTQYF	TGTGCCAGCACCAGGGGCGGGAGGGCAGCAGATACGCAGTATTTT
TRBV18	NA	TRBJ2-1	TRBD2	CASSPRRLAGVGYNEQFF	TGTGCCAGCTCACCACGAAGACTAGCGGGAGTTGGGTACAATGAGCAGTTCTTC